The rows below give T cell receptor beta chains drawn from one sample of a study of STAT3 mutations in large granular lymphocyte leukemia. Assay used: immunoSEQ multiplex PCR; TCRdb lists only in-frame clones, some missing. The sample includes under 25,000 clones, 92% of them seen just once. Input material: peripheral blood mononuclear cells. The source is a man in his sixties with T-cell large granular lymphocyte leukemia. Some clones in this sample may be carry-over from other donors' samples. CDR3s include the opening cysteine and the closing phenylalanine or tryptophan. The order of the fields is V gene, D gene, J gene, clone size, CDR3 protein, CDR3 DNA. A D gene is named only where the DNA matches it firmly. Size is stated for part of the rows, as once, few or many counts, or as a class when the clone is expanded.

TRBV5-8	TRBD1	TRBJ2-2	-	CASSSGQGRTGELFF	TGTGCCAGCAGCTCAGGACAGGGGAGGACCGGGGAGCTGTTTTTT
TRBV2	-	TRBJ2-1	-	CASSEQDSSYNEQFF	TGTGCCAGCAGTGAACAGGATAGCTCCTACAATGAGCAGTTCTTC
TRBV25-1	-	TRBJ2-2	-	CASSEYGRRNTGELFF	TGTGCCAGCAGTGAATATGGGAGGAGAAACACCGGGGAGCTGTTTTTT
TRBV7-2	-	TRBJ2-2	-	CASSRGPGGTGELFF	TGTGCCAGCAGCCGCGGCCCGGGCGGCACCGGGGAGCTGTTTTTT
TRBV6-6	TRBD1	TRBJ2-5	-	CASSSDRGQETQYF	TGTGCCAGCAGTTCGGACAGGGGGCAAGAGACCCAGTACTTC
TRBV15	-	TRBJ2-7	-	CATSRDPGLNSYEQYF	TGTGCCACCAGCAGAGATCCCGGGCTTAACTCCTACGAGCAGTACTTC
TRBV6-6	-	TRBJ2-1	-	CASSYPGDPRQFF	TGTGCCAGCAGTTACCCAGGGGATCCGCGGCAGTTCTTC
TRBV11-2	TRBD2	TRBJ2-7	-	CASSQGTSGSGEQYF	TGTGCCAGCAGCCAAGGGACTAGCGGGAGTGGCGAGCAGTACTTC
TRBV18	-	TRBJ2-1	medium-sized	CASSGAGYSYNEQFF	TGTGCCAGCTCGGGGGCGGGGTACTCCTACAATGAGCAGTTCTTC
TRBV5-1	TRBD1	TRBJ2-5	-	CASSSDRADRETQYF	TGCGCCAGCAGCTCAGACAGGGCCGATAGAGAGACCCAGTACTTC
TRBV18	-	TRBJ2-1	-	CASSTRGPSSYNEQFF	TGTGCCAGCTCAACACGGGGCCCCAGCTCCTACAATGAGCAGTTCTTC
TRBV5-4	-	TRBJ2-7	-	CASSLQGYGLPSYEQYF	TGTGCCAGCAGCTTACAGGGGTACGGACTACCCTCCTACGAGCAGTACTTC
TRBV11-3	-	TRBJ1-1	-	CASSLDGPGTEAFF	TGTGCCAGCAGCTTAGACGGTCCTGGCACTGAAGCTTTCTTT
TRBV9	-	TRBJ2-2	-	CASSVEGSRTGELFF	TGTGCCAGCAGCGTAGAGGGTAGCCGTACCGGGGAGCTGTTTTTT
TRBV29-1	-	TRBJ1-1	-	CSVVFYTEAFF	TGCAGCGTTGTGTTTTACACTGAAGCTTTCTTT
TRBV19	-	TRBJ2-3	-	CASTWDKASGDTQYF	TGTGCCAGTACCTGGGACAAAGCATCAGGGGATACGCAGTATTTT
TRBV10-3	-	TRBJ1-5	-	CAISAARDQPQHF	TGTGCCATCAGTGCGGCAAGAGATCAGCCCCAGCATTTT
TRBV5-1	-	TRBJ2-5	-	CASSPSGTSQETQYF	TGCGCCAGCAGCCCGTCCGGGACATCACAAGAGACCCAGTACTTC
TRBV18	TRBD1	TRBJ2-3	-	CASSPLQGARADTQYF	TGTGCCAGCTCACCCTTACAGGGGGCGAGGGCAGATACGCAGTATTTT
TRBV6-6	-	TRBJ2-1	once	CASSYEGAYNEQFF	TGTGCCAGCAGTTACGAAGGGGCTTACAATGAGCAGTTCTTC
TRBV9	-	TRBJ2-7	-	CASSAPGKGGSYEQYF	TGTGCCAGCAGCGCCCCGGGCAAAGGGGGCTCCTACGAGCAGTACTTC
TRBV5-1	-	TRBJ1-1	-	CASNPDSGDTEAFF	TGCGCCAGCAACCCAGACTCAGGGGACACTGAAGCTTTCTTT
TRBV18	-	TRBJ2-7	-	CASSPGHADEQYF	TGTGCCAGCTCTCCGGGTCACGCCGACGAGCAGTACTTC
TRBV18	-	TRBJ2-1	-	CASSTVEPPYTEQFF	TGTGCCAGCTCAACGGTGGAGCCACCCTACACTGAGCAGTTCTTC
TRBV6-5	TRBD1	TRBJ1-1	-	CASNQQGGTEAFF	TGTGCCAGCAACCAACAGGGGGGCACTGAAGCTTTCTTT
TRBV29-1	-	TRBJ1-3	-	CSVEPQDTGNTIYF	TGCAGCGTTGAACCCCAGGACACAGGAAACACCATATATTTT
TRBV27	TRBD1	TRBJ2-7	once	CASSLAYVGGAAPEQYF	TGTGCCAGCAGTTTAGCATACGTAGGGGGCGCCGCGCCCGAGCAGTACTTC
TRBV5-4	-	TRBJ1-1	-	CASRSRESTEAFF	TGTGCCAGCAGGAGCAGGGAGAGCACTGAAGCTTTCTTT
TRBV5-1	-	TRBJ2-1	-	CASSLGRGISNEQFF	TGCGCCAGCAGCTTGGGCAGGGGAATCTCCAATGAGCAGTTCTTC
TRBV10-3	TRBD1	TRBJ2-1	-	CAISESGQLNGTNEQFF	TGTGCCATCAGTGAATCGGGACAGCTAAACGGAACGAATGAGCAGTTCTTC
TRBV30	-	TRBJ2-5	-	CAWSRGKETQYF	TGTGCCTGGAGTCGTGGAAAAGAGACCCAGTACTTC
TRBV5-4	TRBD1	TRBJ2-7	-	CASSRGQYEQYF	TGTGCCAGCTCCAGGGGACAGTACGAGCAGTACTTC
TRBV4-3	TRBD2	TRBJ2-2	-	CASSPLAGAGELFF	TGCGCCAGCAGCCCACTAGCGGGCGCCGGGGAGCTGTTTTTT
TRBV15	-	TRBJ1-5	once	CATSRDLQGQPQHF	TGTGCCACCAGCAGAGATCTGCAGGGACAGCCCCAGCATTTT
TRBV5-1	TRBD1	TRBJ1-3	-	CASSSGQSISGNTIYF	TGCGCCAGCAGCTCGGGACAGTCTATATCTGGAAACACCATATATTTT
TRBV7-9	TRBD1	TRBJ1-2	few	CASSLPPGQGDGYTF	TGTGCCAGCAGCTTACCCCCGGGACAGGGGGATGGCTACACCTTC
TRBV30	TRBD1	TRBJ2-3	-	CAWSASTGSGDTQYF	TGTGCCTGGAGTGCTTCGACAGGGAGTGGAGATACGCAGTATTTT
TRBV9	-	TRBJ2-1	-	CASSVDPTPSEQFF	TGTGCCAGCAGCGTAGACCCTACCCCGAGTGAGCAGTTCTTC
TRBV29-1	-	TRBJ2-3	-	CSVEDGRDTQYF	TGCAGCGTTGAAGATGGGCGGGATACGCAGTATTTT
TRBV30	-	TRBJ1-4	-	CASGRQGHEKLFF	TGTGCCTCCGGGAGGCAGGGACATGAAAAACTGTTTTTT
TRBV5-4	TRBD1	TRBJ2-5	few	CASRLQGAQTQYF	TGTGCCAGCAGGCTCCAGGGGGCACAGACCCAGTACTTC
TRBV5-1	-	TRBJ2-5	once	CASSPMGGHQETQYF	TGCGCCAGCAGTCCAATGGGCGGGCATCAAGAGACCCAGTACTTC
TRBV7-9	-	TRBJ1-3	-	CASSRPPGNTIYF	TGTGCCAGCAGCCGGCCCCCTGGAAACACCATATATTTT
TRBV5-1	TRBD1	TRBJ1-3	-	CASSRDRGSSGNTIYF	TGCGCCAGCAGCAGGGACAGGGGAAGCTCTGGAAACACCATATATTTT
TRBV4-1	TRBD2	TRBJ2-7	-	CASSQVWTSDYYEQYF	TGCGCCAGCAGCCAAGTTTGGACTAGCGACTACTACGAGCAGTACTTC
TRBV9	-	TRBJ2-2	-	CASSVEASLTGELFF	TGTGCCAGCAGCGTAGAGGCTAGCCTCACCGGGGAGCTGTTTTTT
TRBV6-5	-	TRBJ2-5	-	CASSVRDRETQYF	TGTGCCAGCAGTGTACGAGATAGGGAGACCCAGTACTTC
TRBV28	-	TRBJ2-7	-	CASSLLSYEQYF	TGTGCCAGCAGTTTACTCTCCTACGAGCAGTACTTC
TRBV7-2	TRBD2	TRBJ2-7	-	CASSLPRGRDKYEQYF	TGTGCCAGCAGCTTACCTCGCGGGAGGGATAAGTACGAGCAGTACTTC
TRBV5-1	-	TRBJ1-2	once	CASSLDGTRGYTF	TGCGCCAGCAGCTTGGATGGGACGAGGGGCTACACCTTC
TRBV6-1	TRBD1	TRBJ1-1	-	CASSGDRGLTEAFF	TGTGCCAGCAGTGGGGACAGGGGGCTTACTGAAGCTTTCTTT
TRBV5-4	TRBD2	TRBJ2-7	-	CASSRGLAGYEQYF	TGTGCCAGCAGCCGGGGACTAGCGGGATACGAGCAGTACTTC
TRBV7-9	-	TRBJ2-7	-	CASRLEHIPGQISYEQYF	TGTGCCAGCAGGCTAGAACATATACCGGGACAAATTTCCTACGAGCAGTACTTC
TRBV6-6	TRBD2	TRBJ2-7	-	CASSYQHSGSTYEQYF	TGTGCCAGCAGTTACCAGCATAGCGGGAGTACCTACGAGCAGTACTTC
TRBV11-2	TRBD2	TRBJ2-1	-	CASSPRTSGWGNEQFF	TGTGCCAGCAGCCCACGTACTAGCGGATGGGGGAATGAGCAGTTCTTC